One and the same sample provided the 28 T cell receptor beta chains below, sequenced in a study of identical twins. One entry per CDR3 protein results from TCRdb running MiXCR on the 5' RACE reads. Here the sample spans fewer than 650,000 distinct CDR3 sequences, about 7% being singletons. This sample also appeared in a second study, on yellow fever vaccine responses in identical twins.

Sequencing was performed on PBMCs. These receptors originate from a woman in her late teens or twenties in good health.

This clonotype turned up a few times. The chain carries TRBV5-5 and TRBJ1-1; 7 bases map to TRBD1. The CDR3 sequence is 13 residues long. Germline values: CDR1 SGHKS, CDR2 YYEKEE (reference sequence). Losses at the gene ends were 3 bases for V and 4 bases for J; bases not matched to a gene: 3. The CDR3 loop reads CASSSTGATEAFF. The CDR3 bases are TGTGCCAGCAGCTCTACAGGGGCCACTGAAGCTTTCTTT.

Many counts were recorded for this clonotype. The rearrangement joins TRBV4-1 to TRBJ2-1, with TRBD2 matching over 12 bases. Germline CDR1 and CDR2: MGHRA and YSYEKL. CDR3 length: 18 residues. The ends lost 6 bases at V and 0 bases at J; junction bases unmatched: 9. The DNA for the CDR3 is TGCGCCAGCAGTCGACTAGCGGGAGAGTCGAGCTCCTACAATGAGCAGTTCTTC. Amino acid sequence: CASSRLAGESSSYNEQFF.

The table lists this clonotype with many counts. The chain uses TRBV5-1 and TRBJ2-1; TRBD2 aligns across 8 bases. With V trimmed by 3 bases and J by 3 bases, 8 bases remained unmatched. The CDR3 is 16 amino acids. Looked up from germline, CDR1 is SGHRS and CDR2 is YFSETQ. CDR3 DNA sequence: TGCGCCAGCAGCTCAACGGGGGGGGGTAACTACAATGAGCAGTTCTTC. The encoded protein is CASSSTGGGNYNEQFF.

The DNA for the CDR3 is TGCGCCAGCAGCTTGGCGTCGGGACAGGGAGGACTGGACTATGGCTACACCTTC. It yields the protein CASSLASGQGGLDYGYTF. This chain joins TRBV5-1 and TRBJ1-2; 9 positions agree with TRBD1. Germline trimming cut 0 bases from V and 3 bases from J; bases unmatched to any gene: 12. CDR3 length equals 18 residues. CDR1 and CDR2 from the germline V gene are SGHRS and YFSETQ.

This clonotype has only a few counts. This chain uses TRBV20-1 with TRBJ2-3, with 10 bases aligning to TRBD2. Germline lookup yields CDR1 DFQATT and CDR2 SNEGSKA (reference sequence). V was pared by 6 bases and J by 1 base, with 4 bases of the junction left unmatched. The CDR3 has 14 amino acids. CDR3 DNA: TGCAGTGCCCATGGGACTAGCGGCACAGATACGCAGTATTTT. Protein sequence: CSAHGTSGTDTQYF.

This clonotype has just a few counts. The CDR3 DNA reads as TGTGCCATCAGTGAGGGCGGCAACTCTGGGGCCAACGTCCTGACTTTC. Translation: CAISEGGNSGANVLTF. The chain carries TRBV10-3 and TRBJ2-6; no clear D gene. The CDR3 spans 16 residues. Germline loops: CDR1 ENHRY, CDR2 SYGVKD. V lost 2 bases, J lost 0 bases, and 8 bases lay in between.

The rearrangement links TRBV18 to TRBJ1-2; 11 bases align to TRBD1. The J segment lost 4 bases and the V segment lost 1 base, leaving 11 bases of the junction unmatched. CDR3 length: 18 residues. Germline CDR1 reads KGHSH; CDR2 reads LQKENI. CDR3 region: CASSPQGTGGIGSYGYTF. CDR3 in DNA: TGTGCCAGCTCACCACAAGGGACAGGGGGGATCGGATCCTATGGCTACACCTTC.

This clonotype occurred many times. J is TRBJ1-2 and V is TRBV24-1; D might be TRBD1 (5 bases). CDR3 length equals 14 residues. Germline values: CDR1 KGHDR, CDR2 SFDVKD. Deletions cut 5 bases from V and 7 bases from J, with 16 bases between. The CDR3 sequence: CATSADRLSSGYTF. The CDR3 DNA reads as TGTGCCACCAGTGCTGACAGATTGTCGAGTGGCTACACCTTC.

This clonotype was seen many times. The CDR3 reads CASSLRVNTEAFF. For the CDR3, the DNA is TGCGCCAGCAGCTTAAGGGTGAACACTGAAGCTTTCTTT. The rearrangement joins TRBV5-1 to TRBJ1-1; the D is unclear. With 2 bases removed from V and 0 bases from J, the gap between germline ends came to 5 bases. From germline, CDR1 is SGHRS and CDR2 YFSETQ. This CDR3 is 13 amino acids long.

In this sample, this clonotype turned up a few times. The rearrangement links TRBV7-9 to TRBJ2-4; TRBD2 is a possible D gene (7 bases). The V end was cut by 2 bases, the J end by 0 bases, with 14 bases between. From germline, CDR1 is SEHNR and CDR2 FQNEAQ (reference sequence). This CDR3 comprises 17 residues. CDR3 nucleotides: TGTGCCAGCAGCTTAAGGGGGGGGTTGGGAGCCAAAAACATTCAGTACTTC. It translates to CASSLRGGLGAKNIQYF.

This clonotype was seen only a few times. The J gene is TRBJ2-3, the V gene TRBV5-6; the match to TRBD1 covers 10 bases. CDR1 and CDR2 from the germline V gene are SGHDT and YYEEEE. The ends lost 0 bases at V and 2 bases at J; junction bases unmatched: 6. This CDR3 comprises 17 residues. The CDR3 DNA is TGTGCCAGCAGCTTGGCCGGGACAGGGGACCTCACAGATACGCAGTATTTT. It codes for CASSLAGTGDLTDTQYF.

In the case of this clonotype: Relative to the germline gene, one junction end is altered; a read error may explain this. The chain combines TRBV20-1 with TRBJ1-5; TRBD1 is a possible D gene (6 bases). This CDR3 has 15 amino acids. Looked up from germline, CDR1 is DFQATT and CDR2 is SNEGSKA (reference sequence). The CDR3 region is CSATGTPGSIQPQHF. The DNA of the CDR3 is TGCAGTGCCACCGGGACACCTGGCAGCATTCAGCCCCAGCATTTT.

This clonotype came up many times. J is TRBJ1-1 and V is TRBV15; D ambiguous. This CDR3 spans 16 amino acids. Trimming took off 1 base at V and 1 base at J, with 13 bases between the two ends. CDR1 and CDR2 from the germline V gene are LNHNV and YYDKDF (reference sequence). The DNA of the CDR3 is TGTGCCACCAGCAGAGGGACTGATCCCACGAACACTGAAGCTTTCTTT. Translated, it gives CATSRGTDPTNTEAFF. Full variable domain (outside the CDR3, taken from reference TRBV15 and TRBJ1-1): DAMVIQNPRYQVTQFGKPVTLSCSQTLNHNVMYWYQQKSSQAPKLLFHYYDKDFNNEADTPDNFQSRRPNTSFCFLDIRSPGLGDTAMYLCATSRGTDPTNTEAFFGQGTRLTVV.

The gene calls are TRBV12-3 or TRBV12-4 and TRBJ2-3, with 7 nucleotides matching TRBD1. The trim removed 1 base at V and 0 bases at J, leaving 4 bases unmatched. The CDR3 is made up of 16 amino acids. The CDR3 region has the DNA TGTGCCAGCAGTTTAGTTGCCAGGGGGAGCACAGATACGCAGTATTTT. It encodes CASSLVARGSTDTQYF.

This clonotype was seen a few times. This chain uses TRBV12-3 or TRBV12-4 with TRBJ1-1, with D perhaps matching TRBD1 (6 bases). V lost 6 bases to trimming and J lost 5 bases, with 13 bases between them. The CDR3 spans 13 residues. The CDR3 region is CASSSQGWTEAFF. The CDR3 coding sequence is TGTGCCAGCAGCTCACAGGGCTGGACTGAAGCTTTCTTT.

This clonotype came up many times. The rearrangement links TRBV20-1 to TRBJ1-1, with D unresolved. CDR1 is DFQATT, CDR2 SNEGSKA, per germline (reference sequence). With 3 bases removed from V and 7 bases from J, the gap between germline ends came to 12 bases. The CDR3 runs 12 residues. The DNA of the CDR3 is TGCAGTGCTAGTTGGGAAGGACTTGAAGCTTTCTTT. Translated: CSASWEGLEAFF.

J is TRBJ2-7 and V is TRBV4-1, with 10 bases lining up with TRBD1. The CDR3 has 15 residues. Germline values: CDR1 MGHRA, CDR2 YSYEKL. Unmatched junction bases numbered 4, after V lost 2 bases and J lost 3 bases. CDR3 amino acids: CASSQPGQGFYEQYV. Written as DNA, the CDR3 is TGCGCCAGCAGCCAACCGGGACAGGGGTTCTACGAGCAGTACGTC.

This clonotype was counted only a few times. This chain uses TRBV6-5 with TRBJ2-2; 8 bases are a match to TRBD1. Germline CDR1 reads MNHEY; CDR2 reads SVGAGI. CDR3 length: 16 amino acids. With 4 bases clipped from V and 7 bases from J, the junction kept 11 bases outside the gene matches. The chain's CDR3 is CASSFRGTGFHGELFF. CDR3 DNA sequence: TGTGCCAGCAGTTTTCGCGGGACAGGATTCCACGGGGAGCTGTTTTTT.

This clonotype has at least ten counts. This sequence joins TRBV12-3 or TRBV12-4 and TRBJ2-1; the D is unclear. This CDR3 contains 14 residues. V lost 8 bases and J 8 bases, leaving 19 bases between the germline ends. The CDR3 loop is CASSRLARGYEQFF. Here the CDR3 DNA reads TGTGCCAGCTCCCGGCTGGCTAGAGGCTATGAGCAGTTCTTC.

Many counts were recorded for this clonotype. The chain links TRBV29-1 to TRBJ2-3; 9 bases are shared with TRBD1. This CDR3 spans 14 amino acids. V shed 3 bases, J shed 4 bases, and the junction held 5 bases outside the gene matches. CDR1 SQVTM and CDR2 ANQGSEA come from the germline V gene. The CDR3 DNA reads as TGCAGCGTTGATGGGACAGGGATGGCAGATACGCAGTATTTT. It codes for CSVDGTGMADTQYF.

DNA of the CDR3: TGCGCCAGCAGTGCACAGGAAAATTCACCCCTCCACTTT. Translating gives CASSAQENSPLHF. This rearrangement joins TRBV10-2 to TRBJ1-6; tentative D call: TRBD1 (5 bases). The V gene lost 4 bases and the J gene lost 7 bases, with 8 bases spanning the gap. This CDR3 region has 13 residues. Germline V CDR1 and CDR2: WSHSY, SAAADI.

To note about this clonotype: Just one base apart from a much larger clone, this may be a read error. The V and J genes are TRBV4-2 and TRBJ2-1; D perhaps matches TRBD2 (5 bases). Germline V lookup: CDR1 LGHNA, CDR2 YNFKEQ. This CDR3 is 16 amino acids long. The CDR3 DNA reads TGTGCCATCAGCCGGGGAATCCTTCGCTCCTACAATGAGCAGTTCTTC. It specifies CAISRGILRSYNEQFF.

This clonotype was recorded many times. The rearrangement links TRBV20-1 to TRBJ1-5; maybe TRBD1 (6 bases). CDR3 length equals 14 residues. The V gene's germline CDR1 is DFQATT and CDR2 SNEGSKA (reference sequence). The V gene lost 3 bases and the J gene lost 1 base, with 10 bases spanning the gap. The CDR3 loop reads CSASGGGSNQPQHF. In DNA form, the CDR3 reads TGCAGTGCTAGCGGAGGGGGAAGCAATCAGCCCCAGCATTTT.

V and J are TRBV20-1 and TRBJ2-5; TRBD2 matches at 7 bases. Trimming cost V 3 bases and J 3 bases; bases outside gene matches: 4. The CDR3 has 13 amino acids. Germline-derived CDR1 and CDR2 are DFQATT and SNEGSKA (reference sequence). CDR3 coding DNA: TGCAGTGCTAGTAGCCTAGCGGAAGAGACCCAGTACTTC. This encodes CSASSLAEETQYF.

This clonotype has at least ten counts. The genes are TRBV6-1 and TRBJ1-1; the D gene is possibly TRBD1 (6 bases). Germline CDR1 reads MNHNS; CDR2 reads SASEGT. The CDR3 consists of 12 residues. The V and J ends lost 8 bases and 4 bases respectively, with 11 bases between them. The CDR3 DNA reads TGTGCCAGCCCGACAGGCCCCACTGAAGCTTTCTTT. This translates into CASPTGPTEAFF.

This clonotype occurred many times. The chain couples TRBV9 to TRBJ2-1; the D is unclear. Trimming took off 0 bases at V and 0 bases at J, with 7 bases between the two ends. Per germline, CDR1 SGDLS and CDR2 YYNGEE. The CDR3 runs to 15 residues. The CDR3, as DNA: TGTGCCAGCAGCGTAGTACCCAGCTCCTACAATGAGCAGTTCTTC. Protein: CASSVVPSSYNEQFF. The whole variable domain, remainder taken from reference TRBV9 and TRBJ2-1, is DSGVTQTPKHLITATGQRVTLRCSPRSGDLSVYWYQQSLDQGLQFLIQYYNGEERAKGNILERFSAQQFPDLHSELNLSSLELGDSALYFCASSVVPSSYNEQFFGPGTRLTVL.

The chain recombines TRBV10-3 with TRBJ2-7, with 7 bases that match TRBD1. Germline values: CDR1 ENHRY, CDR2 SYGVKD. This CDR3 spans 13 amino acids. J lost 3 bases, V lost 6 bases, and 5 bases had no gene match. CDR3 in amino acids: CAIRATGSYEQYF. As DNA, the CDR3 is TGTGCCATCAGAGCGACAGGGAGCTACGAGCAGTACTTC.

The chain recombines TRBV4-1 with TRBJ2-2; 8 bases align to TRBD1. CDR3 length: 16 residues. The trim removed 0 bases at V and 4 bases at J, leaving 4 bases unmatched. Germline loops: CDR1 MGHRA, CDR2 YSYEKL. This CDR3 reads CASSQETGAGTGELFF. The DNA of the CDR3 is TGCGCCAGCAGCCAAGAGACAGGGGCGGGCACCGGGGAGCTGTTTTTT.